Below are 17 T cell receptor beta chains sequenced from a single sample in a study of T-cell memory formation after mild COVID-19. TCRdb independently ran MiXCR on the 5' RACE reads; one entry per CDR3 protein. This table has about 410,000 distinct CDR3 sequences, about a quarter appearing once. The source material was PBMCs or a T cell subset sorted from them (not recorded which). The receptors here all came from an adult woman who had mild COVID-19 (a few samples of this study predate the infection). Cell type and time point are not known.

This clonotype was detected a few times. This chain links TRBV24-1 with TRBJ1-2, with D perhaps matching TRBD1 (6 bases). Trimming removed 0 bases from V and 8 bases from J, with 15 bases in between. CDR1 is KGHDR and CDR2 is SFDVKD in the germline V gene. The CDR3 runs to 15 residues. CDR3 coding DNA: TGTGCCACCAGTGATTTGACAGGGCGCGCTGGGGGCTACACCTTC. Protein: CATSDLTGRAGGYTF.

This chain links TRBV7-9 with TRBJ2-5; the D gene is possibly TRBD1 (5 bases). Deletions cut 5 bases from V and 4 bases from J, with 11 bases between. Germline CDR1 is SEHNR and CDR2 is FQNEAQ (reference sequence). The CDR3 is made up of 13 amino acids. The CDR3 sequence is CASSPRVGETQYF. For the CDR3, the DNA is TGTGCCAGCAGCCCCAGGGTTGGAGAGACCCAGTACTTC.

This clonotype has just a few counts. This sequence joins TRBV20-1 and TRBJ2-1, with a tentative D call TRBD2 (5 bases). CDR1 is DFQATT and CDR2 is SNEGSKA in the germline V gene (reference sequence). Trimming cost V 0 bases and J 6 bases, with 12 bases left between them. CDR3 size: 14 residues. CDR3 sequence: CSAREGRTSNEQFF. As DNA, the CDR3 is TGCAGTGCTAGAGAAGGTCGCACTAGCAATGAGCAGTTCTTC.

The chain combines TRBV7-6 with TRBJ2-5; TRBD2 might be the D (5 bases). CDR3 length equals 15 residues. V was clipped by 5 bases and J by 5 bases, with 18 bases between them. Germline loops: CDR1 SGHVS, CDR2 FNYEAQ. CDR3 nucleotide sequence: TGTGCCAGCAGCCTGACCACATGGACGGGGGAGACCCAGTACTTC. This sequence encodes CASSLTTWTGETQYF.

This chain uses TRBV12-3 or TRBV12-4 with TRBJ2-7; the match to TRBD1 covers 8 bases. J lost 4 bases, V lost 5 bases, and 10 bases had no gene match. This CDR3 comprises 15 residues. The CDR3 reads CASSPRTGTFYEQYF. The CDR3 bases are TGTGCCAGCAGTCCCCGGACAGGGACATTTTACGAGCAGTACTTC.

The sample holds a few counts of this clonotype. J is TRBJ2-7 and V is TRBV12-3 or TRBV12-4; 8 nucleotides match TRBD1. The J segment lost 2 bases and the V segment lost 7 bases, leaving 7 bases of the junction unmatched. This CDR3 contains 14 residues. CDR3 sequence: CASTLRQGPYEQYF. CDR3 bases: TGTGCCAGCACCCTAAGACAGGGGCCCTACGAGCAGTACTTC.

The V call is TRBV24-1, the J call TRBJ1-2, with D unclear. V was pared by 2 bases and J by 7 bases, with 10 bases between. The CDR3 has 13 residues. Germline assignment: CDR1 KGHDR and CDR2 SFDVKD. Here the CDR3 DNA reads TGTGCCACCAGTGATTCCGCCACTTCTGGCTACACCTTC. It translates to CATSDSATSGYTF.

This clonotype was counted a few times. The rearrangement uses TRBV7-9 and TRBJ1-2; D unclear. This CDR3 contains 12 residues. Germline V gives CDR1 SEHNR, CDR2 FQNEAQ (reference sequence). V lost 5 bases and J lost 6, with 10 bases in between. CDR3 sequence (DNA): TGTGCCAGCAGCCCCAAACCGAATGGCTACACCTTC. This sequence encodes CASSPKPNGYTF.

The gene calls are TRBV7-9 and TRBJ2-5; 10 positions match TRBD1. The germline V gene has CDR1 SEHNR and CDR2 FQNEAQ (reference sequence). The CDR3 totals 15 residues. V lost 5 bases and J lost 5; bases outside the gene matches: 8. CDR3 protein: CASSTGTGVEETQYF. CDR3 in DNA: TGTGCCAGCAGCACGGGGACAGGGGTTGAGGAGACCCAGTACTTC.

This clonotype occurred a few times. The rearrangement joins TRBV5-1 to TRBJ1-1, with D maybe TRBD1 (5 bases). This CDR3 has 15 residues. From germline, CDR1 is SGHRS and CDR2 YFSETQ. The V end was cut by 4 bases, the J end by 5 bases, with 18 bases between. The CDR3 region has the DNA TGCGCCAGCAGCCCGAGGGGAGGGAGAGTTACTGAAGCTTTCTTT. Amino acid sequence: CASSPRGGRVTEAFF. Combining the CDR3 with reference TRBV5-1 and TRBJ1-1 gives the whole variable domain KAGVTQTPRYLIKTRGQQVTLSCSPISGHRSVSWYQQTPGQGLQFLFEYFSETQRNKGNFPGRFSGRQFSNSRSEMNVSTLELGDSALYLCASSPRGGRVTEAFFGQGTRLTVV.

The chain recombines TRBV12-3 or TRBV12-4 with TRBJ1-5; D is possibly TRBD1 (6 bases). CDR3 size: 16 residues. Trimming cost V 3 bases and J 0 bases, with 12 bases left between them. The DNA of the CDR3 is TGTGCCAGCAGTTTCGAGGCAGGGGATAGCAATCAGCCCCAGCATTTT. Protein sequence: CASSFEAGDSNQPQHF.

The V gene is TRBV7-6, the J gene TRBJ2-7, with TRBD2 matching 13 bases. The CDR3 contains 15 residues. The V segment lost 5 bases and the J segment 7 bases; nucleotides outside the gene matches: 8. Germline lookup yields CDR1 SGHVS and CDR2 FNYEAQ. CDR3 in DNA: TGTGCCAGCAGCCCACCGGGACTAGCGGGATATGAGCAGTACTTC. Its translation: CASSPPGLAGYEQYF.

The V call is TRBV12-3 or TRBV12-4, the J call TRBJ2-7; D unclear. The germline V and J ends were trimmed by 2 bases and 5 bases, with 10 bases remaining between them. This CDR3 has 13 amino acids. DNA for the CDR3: TGTGCCAGCAGTTTACGGGTTACGCACGAGCAGTACTTC. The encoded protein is CASSLRVTHEQYF.

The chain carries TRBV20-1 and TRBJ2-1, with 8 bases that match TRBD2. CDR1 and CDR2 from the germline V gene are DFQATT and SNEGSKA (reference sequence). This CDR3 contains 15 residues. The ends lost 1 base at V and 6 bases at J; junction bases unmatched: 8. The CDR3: CSARVAAGGTNEQFF. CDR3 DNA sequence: TGCAGTGCTAGAGTGGCGGCGGGAGGAACCAATGAGCAGTTCTTC.

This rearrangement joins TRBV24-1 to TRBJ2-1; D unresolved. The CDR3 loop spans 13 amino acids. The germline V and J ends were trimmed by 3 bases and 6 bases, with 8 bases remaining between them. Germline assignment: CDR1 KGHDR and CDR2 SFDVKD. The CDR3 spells CATSDVAVNEQFF. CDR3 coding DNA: TGTGCCACCAGTGATGTGGCCGTCAATGAGCAGTTCTTC.

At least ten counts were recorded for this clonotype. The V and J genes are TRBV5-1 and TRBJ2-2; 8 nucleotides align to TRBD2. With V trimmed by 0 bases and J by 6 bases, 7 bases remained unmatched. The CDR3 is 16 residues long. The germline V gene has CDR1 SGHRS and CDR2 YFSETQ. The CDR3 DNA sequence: TGCGCCAGCAGCTTGGATGTTGCGGGGGGTTCCGGGGAGCTGTTTTTT. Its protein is CASSLDVAGGSGELFF.

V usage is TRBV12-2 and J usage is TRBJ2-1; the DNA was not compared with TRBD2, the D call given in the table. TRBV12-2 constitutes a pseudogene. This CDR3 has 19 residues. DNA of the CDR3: TGTGCAAGTCGCTTAGACTTCGGGACTAGCGGGTCAACCTACAATGAGCAGTTCTTC. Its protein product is CASRLDFGTSGSTYNEQFF.